These 14 T cell receptor beta chains were sequenced from one sample in a study of T cells in Graves' hyperthyroidism and ophthalmopathy (dated by TCRdb to about 2019). Libraries came from multiplex PCR. Sequencing instrument: Illumina HiSeq 2000. The TCR beta CDR3 regions were amplified from the RNA transcripts. The TCR CDR3 was subjected to a first round of RT-PCR using the HTBI primer set and the Qiagen OneStep RT-PCR kit. The public reads were reprocessed in TCRdb via fastp at Q25 and MiXCR, keeping in-frame beta chains. Each entry is one CDR3 protein sequence, shown with its most common DNA and genes. For this sample the table gives roughly 300,000 distinct CDR3 sequences, of which about 18% were detected only once. Together, the top ten hold 45% to 55% of the sample. Material: blood. These receptors were obtained from a woman aged 45-60 years with Graves' hyperthyroidism.

This clonotype was found a few times. CDR3 sequence: CASSPRANVLTF. CDR3 DNA sequence: TGTGCCAGCAGTCCGCGGGCCAACGTCCTGACTTTC. The chain joins TRBV12-3 or TRBV12-4 to TRBJ2-6; D remains ambiguous. The CDR3 extends over 12 amino acids. The V end was cut by 5 bases, the J end by 5 bases, with 4 bases between.

In this sample, this clonotype turned up many times. The rearrangement links TRBV20-1 to TRBJ2-5, with TRBD1 matching 11 bases. This CDR3 has 13 residues. Germline loops: CDR1 DFQATT, CDR2 SNEGSKA (reference sequence). The V and J ends lost 7 bases and 5 bases, in that order; junction bases with no gene match: 6. Here the CDR3 DNA reads TGCAGTGTTTGGGGACAGGGGGGGGAGACCCAGTACTTC. It yields the protein CSVWGQGGETQYF.

At least ten counts were recorded for this clonotype. In DNA form, the CDR3 reads TGTGCCAGCATAGATGGACCGGACACTGAAGCTTTCTTT. Its protein is CASIDGPDTEAFF. The V and J genes are TRBV6-2 or TRBV6-3 and TRBJ1-1; D unclear. The CDR3 loop spans 13 amino acids. The germline V gene encodes CDR1 MNHEY and CDR2 SVGEGT. Trimming removed 7 bases at V and 3 bases at J, with 12 bases between.

This clonotype was picked up a small number of times. This rearrangement joins TRBV7-2 to TRBJ1-2; D uncertain. The CDR3 runs 14 residues. CDR1 is SGHTA and CDR2 is FQGNSA in the germline V gene. The germline V and J ends were trimmed by 2 bases and 4 bases, with 11 bases remaining between them. CDR3 amino acids: CASSLLWEPYGYTF. The CDR3, as DNA: TGTGCCAGCAGCTTACTTTGGGAACCCTATGGCTACACCTTC. The complete variable domain, with remaining parts taken from reference TRBV7-2 and TRBJ1-2, reads GAGVSQSPSNKVTEKGKDVELRCDPISGHTALYWYRQSLGQGLEFLIYFQGNSAPDKSGLPSDRFSAERTGGSVSTLTIQRTQQEDSAVYLCASSLLWEPYGYTFGSGTRLTVV.

This clonotype has ten or more counts. The chain carries TRBV2 and TRBJ2-3; 8 bases match TRBD2. With V trimmed by 4 bases and J by 6 bases, 9 bases remained unmatched. The CDR3 runs to 15 residues. The germline V gene encodes CDR1 SNHLY and CDR2 FYNNEI. In DNA form, the CDR3 reads TGTGCCAGCAGTGGAATCCAGCGGGAGATGGATACGCAGTATTTT. Amino acid sequence: CASSGIQREMDTQYF.

The J gene is TRBJ2-3, the V gene TRBV28, with 7 nucleotides matching TRBD2. Germline CDR1 reads MDHEN; CDR2 reads SYDVKM. The CDR3 is 15 residues long. The J segment lost 10 bases and the V segment lost 7 bases, leaving 17 bases of the junction unmatched. CDR3 protein: CASTYGLVDRDAQYF. The CDR3 DNA sequence: TGTGCCAGCACCTACGGACTAGTAGATAGGGATGCGCAGTATTTT.

This clonotype showed up just a few times. The chain is built from TRBV18 and TRBJ2-6; D may be TRBD1 (5 bases). This CDR3 comprises 18 residues. CDR1 is KGHSH, CDR2 LQKENI, per germline. The V end lost 2 bases, the J end lost 2 bases, and 16 bases lay between the germline ends. As DNA, the CDR3 is TGTGCCAGCTCACCAATGGCAGGGCCTCTCCCTGGGGCCAACGTCCTGACTTTC. It translates to CASSPMAGPLPGANVLTF.

The CDR3 DNA sequence: TGTGCCAGCAGTTTACGAGGACAGGGCTTCTACGAGCAGTACTTC. It yields the protein CASSLRGQGFYEQYF. The V call is TRBV12-3 or TRBV12-4, the J call TRBJ2-7, with 8 bases that match TRBD1. The ends lost 2 bases at V and 3 bases at J; junction bases unmatched: 6. The CDR3 consists of 15 residues.

This clonotype was picked up many times. This chain connects TRBV3-1 to TRBJ2-7, with 10 positions matching TRBD2. Trimming cost V 0 bases and J 1 base; bases outside gene matches: 3. CDR1 is LGHDT, CDR2 YNNKEL, per germline (reference sequence). This CDR3 comprises 16 residues. CDR3 DNA: TGTGCCAGCAGCCAAGACCCTAGCGGGAGTTCCTACGAGCAGTACTTC. Translating gives CASSQDPSGSSYEQYF.

This clonotype was counted at least ten times. A junction boundary mismatches the germline segment, possibly from a read error. The chain has TRBV7-3 and TRBJ2-3; D unclear. Germline V gene sequence: CDR1 SGHTA, CDR2 FQGTGA. The CDR3 covers 14 residues. This chain's CDR3 is CASSLTPVRDTQYF. CDR3 nucleotides: TGTGCCAGCAGCCTAACACCCGTCCGGGATACGCAGTATTTT.

This clonotype occurred many times. The V call is TRBV6-2 or TRBV6-3, the J call TRBJ1-1, with 9 positions matching TRBD1. CDR1 is MNHEY, CDR2 SVGEGT, per germline. CDR3 length equals 14 residues. The ends lost 6 bases at V and 5 bases at J; junction bases unmatched: 7. The CDR3 reads CASSPTGGGTEAFF. The CDR3 region has the DNA TGTGCCAGCAGCCCAACAGGGGGCGGGACTGAAGCTTTCTTT.

Many counts were recorded for this clonotype. The V gene is TRBV2, the J gene TRBJ1-5; TRBD1 aligns across 9 bases. The CDR3 covers 14 residues. Germline assignment: CDR1 SNHLY and CDR2 FYNNEI. V dropped 6 bases and J dropped 5; count of bases not matched to a gene: 5. The CDR3 DNA reads as TGTGCCAGCAGCGGACAGGGGAGGGATCAGCCCCAGCATTTT. This translates into CASSGQGRDQPQHF.

This sequence joins TRBV7-9 and TRBJ2-3; D unclear. V lost 1 base and J lost 2, with 10 bases in between. CDR1 and CDR2 (germline): SEHNR, FQNEAQ (reference sequence). The length of the CDR3 is 15 residues. CDR3 sequence (DNA): TGTGCCAGCAGCTTAGGAGCAGCCGTCACAGATACGCAGTATTTT. This encodes CASSLGAAVTDTQYF.

This clonotype showed up many times. The chain recombines TRBV5-1 with TRBJ2-5; 9 positions agree with TRBD2. CDR3 length equals 17 residues. Germline values: CDR1 SGHRS, CDR2 YFSETQ. The V and J ends lost 4 bases and 3 bases, in that order; junction bases with no gene match: 13. CDR3 region: CASSSKGRLADKETQYF. CDR3 DNA: TGCGCCAGCAGCAGTAAGGGGAGACTAGCGGACAAAGAGACCCAGTACTTC.